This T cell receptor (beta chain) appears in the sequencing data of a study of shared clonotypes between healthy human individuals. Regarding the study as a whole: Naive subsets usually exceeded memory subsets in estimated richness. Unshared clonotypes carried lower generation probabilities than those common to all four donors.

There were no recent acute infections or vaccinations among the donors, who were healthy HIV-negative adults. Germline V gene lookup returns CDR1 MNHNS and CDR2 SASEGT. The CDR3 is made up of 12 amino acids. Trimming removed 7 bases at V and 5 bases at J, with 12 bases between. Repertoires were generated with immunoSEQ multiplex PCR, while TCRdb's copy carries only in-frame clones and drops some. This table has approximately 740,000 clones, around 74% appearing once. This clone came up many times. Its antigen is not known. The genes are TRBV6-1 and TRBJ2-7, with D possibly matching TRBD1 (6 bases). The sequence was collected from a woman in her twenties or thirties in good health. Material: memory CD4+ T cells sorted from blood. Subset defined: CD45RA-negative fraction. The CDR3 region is CASTLRGHEQYF. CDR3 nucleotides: TGTGCCAGCACGCTCAGGGGCCACGAGCAGTACTTC.